The next 25 T cell receptor beta chains were all read from a single sample in a study of shared clonotypes between healthy human individuals. Profiled with immunoSEQ multiplex PCR; TCRdb holds only in-frame clones, not every one. The sample lists approximately 2.5 million clones, around 90% occurring once. The sequencing sample was made of naive CD4+ T cells sorted from blood. Regarding subset: CD45RA+ positively selected. The receptors stem from a man aged 18 to 30 in good health.

The chain joins TRBV9 to TRBJ1-1; D is unclear. The CDR3 extends over 14 amino acids. Germline loops: CDR1 SGDLS, CDR2 YYNGEE. V dropped 0 bases and J dropped 3 bases, with 9 bases sitting between them. DNA of the CDR3: TGTGCCAGCAGCGTAGACCCAAGGGACACTGAAGCTTTCTTT. Translation gives CASSVDPRDTEAFF.

The CDR3: CASSFRAGTSFTGELFF. The DNA of the CDR3 is TGTGCCAGCAGCTTTAGGGCCGGGACTAGCTTCACCGGGGAGCTGTTTTTT. The V gene is TRBV5-6, the J gene TRBJ2-2; 9 nucleotides match TRBD2. V gave up 2 bases and J gave up 4 bases; unmatched junction bases: 9. The germline CDR1 and CDR2 sequences are SGHDT and YYEEEE. The CDR3 runs 17 residues.

The chain carries TRBV7-2 and TRBJ2-3, with TRBD1 identical over 8 bases. Germline V gene sequence: CDR1 SGHTA, CDR2 FQGNSA. The CDR3 is 13 amino acids. V shed 6 bases, J shed 1 base, and the junction held 0 bases outside the gene matches. CDR3 coding DNA: TGTGCCAGCAGGGGACAGGGCACAGATACGCAGTATTTT. Translating gives CASRGQGTDTQYF.

The gene calls are TRBV13 and TRBJ2-7; 8 bases match TRBD2. J was trimmed by 2 bases and V by 0 bases; bases with no gene match: 3. This CDR3 region has 15 residues. The germline CDR1 and CDR2 sequences are PRHDT and FYEKMQ (reference sequence). CDR3 loop: CASSLGQGLAYEQYF. DNA of the CDR3: TGTGCCAGCAGCTTAGGCCAGGGACTAGCCTACGAGCAGTACTTC.

This sequence joins TRBV15 and TRBJ2-1, with 11 bases lining up with TRBD2. Germline V gives CDR1 LNHNV, CDR2 YYDKDF (reference sequence). V dropped 4 bases and J dropped 2; count of bases not matched to a gene: 7. The CDR3 sequence is 17 residues long. CDR3 coding DNA: TGTGCCACCAGCACACCACTAGCGGGGGTACCCTACAATGAGCAGTTCTTC. As protein: CATSTPLAGVPYNEQFF. The full variable domain, completed using reference TRBV15 and TRBJ2-1, is DAMVIQNPRYQVTQFGKPVTLSCSQTLNHNVMYWYQQKSSQAPKLLFHYYDKDFNNEADTPDNFQSRRPNTSFCFLDIRSPGLGDTAMYLCATSTPLAGVPYNEQFFGPGTRLTVL.

CDR3: CASGAGTGELFF. The CDR3 nucleotides are TGCGCCAGCGGCGCGGGCACCGGGGAGCTGTTTTTT. V usage is TRBV10-2 and J usage is TRBJ2-2; TRBD2 is a possible D gene (5 bases). Trimming pared 8 bases from V and 4 bases from J, leaving 8 bases between. CDR1 is WSHSY, CDR2 SAAADI, per germline. This CDR3 comprises 12 residues.

This rearrangement joins TRBV19 to TRBJ1-1; 7 nucleotides agree with TRBD1. V shed 5 bases, J shed 3 bases, and the junction held 6 bases outside the gene matches. Per the germline V gene, CDR1 is LNHDA and CDR2 is SQIVND (reference sequence). The CDR3 sequence is 14 residues long. In DNA, the CDR3 is TGTGCCAGTAGTCTCCGGGACAGAGACACTGAAGCTTTCTTT. Its protein is CASSLRDRDTEAFF.

A single count supports this clone. The rearrangement joins TRBV5-1 to TRBJ2-5, with TRBD1 matching over 9 bases. V trimming: 4 bases; J trimming: 5 bases; junction bases outside the gene matches: 6. CDR3 length: 14 amino acids. Germline CDR1 and CDR2: SGHRS and YFSETQ. CDR3 sequence: CASSRDRDRETQYF. The CDR3 DNA reads as TGCGCCAGCAGCCGGGACAGGGATAGGGAGACCCAGTACTTC. The full variable domain, its missing parts supplied by reference TRBV5-1 and TRBJ2-5, is KAGVTQTPRYLIKTRGQQVTLSCSPISGHRSVSWYQQTPGQGLQFLFEYFSETQRNKGNFPGRFSGRQFSNSRSEMNVSTLELGDSALYLCASSRDRDRETQYFGPGTRLLVL.

CDR3 coding DNA: TGTGCCTGGATGGTGTGGGCGGGTAACTCCTACGAGCAGTACTTC. This translates into CAWMVWAGNSYEQYF. This chain links TRBV30 with TRBJ2-7, with a possible D match to TRBD2 (5 bases). Trimming pared 4 bases from V and 0 bases from J, leaving 16 bases between. Germline V gene lookup returns CDR1 GTSNPN and CDR2 SVGIG (reference sequence). The length of the CDR3 is 15 residues.

The chain's CDR3 is CATSGPWYEQYF. In nucleotides, the CDR3 is TGTGCCACCTCGGGACCTTGGTACGAGCAGTACTTC. V and J are TRBV21-1 and TRBJ2-7. TRBV21-1 is a pseudogene. The CDR3 length is 12 residues.

This clone showed up just once. V is TRBV15 and J is TRBJ1-1; D is unresolved. The CDR3 contains 16 residues. Germline V gene data show CDR1 as LNHNV and CDR2 as YYDKDF (reference sequence). V was shortened by 3 bases and J by 0 bases, with 14 bases between the two germline ends. DNA for the CDR3: TGTGCCACCAGCAGCCGGGCCAAGCGCATGAACACTGAAGCTTTCTTT. Amino acids: CATSSRAKRMNTEAFF.

The chain combines TRBV11-2 with TRBJ2-1; TRBD1 matches 7 bases. The CDR3 loop spans 17 amino acids. V shed 5 bases, J shed 4 bases, and the junction held 14 bases outside the gene matches. Germline V gene lookup returns CDR1 SGHAT and CDR2 FQNNGV. The chain's CDR3 is CASSPKQGLGAYNEQFF. The DNA of the CDR3 is TGTGCCAGCAGCCCCAAACAGGGGCTAGGAGCGTACAATGAGCAGTTCTTC.

The sample holds one count of this clone. A much more abundant neighbour one base away suggests this may be a read error. The chain is built from TRBV5-6 and TRBJ2-7; no reliable D call. This CDR3 is built from 11 residues. Germline-derived CDR1 and CDR2 are SGHDT and YYEEEE. Trimming took 3 bases from V and 1 from J, leaving 2 bases between them. CDR3 protein: CASSYSYEQYF. The CDR3 region has the DNA TGTGCCAGCAGCTATTCCTACGAGCAGTACTTC.

In the case of this clone: Distinct nucleotide sequences in the sample also encode this CDR3. The chain couples TRBV5-1 to TRBJ1-2; D unresolved. Per the germline V gene, CDR1 is SGHRS and CDR2 is YFSETQ. Trimming shortened V by 0 bases and J by 5 bases, and 8 bases separated the two germline ends. This CDR3 comprises 13 residues. CDR3 sequence: CASSLAANYGYTF. Here the CDR3 DNA reads TGCGCCAGCAGCTTGGCGGCAAATTATGGCTACACCTTC.

The chain recombines TRBV4-3 with TRBJ2-7, with 9 positions matching TRBD1. With 1 base clipped from V and 7 bases from J, the junction kept 11 bases outside the gene matches. The CDR3 totals 16 residues. Germline V gene lookup returns CDR1 LGHNA and CDR2 YSLEER. CDR3 amino acids: CASSQGRTGERGEQYF. CDR3 DNA: TGCGCCAGCAGCCAAGGCAGGACAGGGGAACGGGGGGAGCAGTACTTC.

V and J are TRBV5-8 and TRBJ2-7; TRBD2 matches at 7 bases. The J segment lost 0 bases and the V segment lost 4 bases, leaving 7 bases of the junction unmatched. This CDR3 spans 15 amino acids. Germline CDR1 SGHTS, CDR2 YDEGEE. The CDR3 reads CASSTGLGPSYEQYF. CDR3 bases: TGTGCCAGCAGCACCGGACTAGGGCCCTCCTACGAGCAGTACTTC.

This chain joins TRBV6-1 and TRBJ1-6; 7 bases align to TRBD1. The CDR3 has 14 residues. The germline gives CDR1 MNHNS, CDR2 SASEGT. V lost 7 bases and J lost 6; bases outside the gene matches: 6. CDR3 protein: CASIFSGGNSPLHF. CDR3 DNA: TGTGCCAGCATTTTTTCAGGGGGTAATTCACCCCTCCACTTT.

The chain is built from TRBV7-2 and TRBJ2-2; D is undetermined. Deletions cut 2 bases from V and 8 bases from J, with 9 bases between. CDR1 and CDR2 (germline): SGHTA, FQGNSA. The CDR3 is 13 residues long. The CDR3 DNA reads TGTGCCAGCAGCTTAATGATACAGGGGGAGCTGTTTTTT. Translated: CASSLMIQGELFF.

The chain joins TRBV5-6 to TRBJ1-1; 7 nucleotides match TRBD1. After removal of 3 bases from V and 5 bases from J, the junction contained 7 bases not matched to a gene. CDR3 size: 14 residues. Germline CDR1 reads SGHDT; CDR2 reads YYEEEE. In nucleotides, the CDR3 is TGTGCCAGCAGCTCGGGACAGCCCGGGACTGAAGCTTTCTTT. Translation: CASSSGQPGTEAFF.

The chain couples TRBV2 to TRBJ1-5; maybe TRBD1 (6 bases). The CDR3 is 15 amino acids. The V gene lost 8 bases and the J gene lost 4 bases, with 18 bases spanning the gap. Germline V CDR1 and CDR2: SNHLY, FYNNEI. The CDR3 is CASQGQGTRNQPQHF. The CDR3 DNA is TGTGCCAGCCAAGGGCAGGGGACACGGAATCAGCCCCAGCATTTT.

In DNA, the CDR3 is TGCGCCAGCAGCCAAGATGGGGCAGGGAAGAGAGCCGGGGAGCTGTTTTTT. Amino acid sequence: CASSQDGAGKRAGELFF. This sequence joins TRBV4-1 and TRBJ2-2; a weak D match, TRBD1 (5 bases). Germline lookup yields CDR1 MGHRA and CDR2 YSYEKL. V dropped 0 bases and J dropped 6 bases, with 17 bases sitting between them. The CDR3 is made up of 17 amino acids.

The CDR3 DNA reads TGTGCCAGCAGCCCCCCCGGGGGAGCTAACTATGGCTACACCTTC. Its protein product is CASSPPGGANYGYTF. V usage is TRBV7-2 and J usage is TRBJ1-2; D might be TRBD1 (5 bases). Germline values: CDR1 SGHTA, CDR2 FQGNSA. CDR3 length equals 15 residues. Trimming removed 5 bases at V and 0 bases at J, with 13 bases between.

V usage is TRBV11-2 and J usage is TRBJ2-7; 11 nucleotides line up with TRBD1. From germline, CDR1 is SGHAT and CDR2 FQNNGV. The ends lost 3 bases at V and 2 bases at J; junction bases unmatched: 6. The CDR3 sequence is 16 residues long. CDR3 in amino acids: CASSLNRDRGTYEQYF. DNA of the CDR3: TGTGCCAGCAGCTTGAACCGGGACAGGGGGACCTACGAGCAGTACTTC.

This chain joins TRBV6-1 and TRBJ2-1; possibly TRBD2 for D (6 bases). V lost 2 bases and J lost 15, with 14 bases in between. Looked up from germline, CDR1 is MNHNS and CDR2 is SASEGT. The CDR3 spans 12 residues. CDR3 sequence: CASSETGTPGFF. CDR3 DNA sequence: TGTGCCAGCAGTGAAACCGGGACTCCCGGGTTCTTC.

The chain links TRBV5-1 to TRBJ1-1; possibly TRBD1 for D (5 bases). The CDR3 contains 13 residues. V lost 0 bases and J lost 4, with 7 bases in between. Germline V CDR1 and CDR2: SGHRS, YFSETQ. The CDR3 loop is CASSLEQATEAFF. As DNA, the CDR3 is TGCGCCAGCAGCTTGGAACAGGCCACTGAAGCTTTCTTT.